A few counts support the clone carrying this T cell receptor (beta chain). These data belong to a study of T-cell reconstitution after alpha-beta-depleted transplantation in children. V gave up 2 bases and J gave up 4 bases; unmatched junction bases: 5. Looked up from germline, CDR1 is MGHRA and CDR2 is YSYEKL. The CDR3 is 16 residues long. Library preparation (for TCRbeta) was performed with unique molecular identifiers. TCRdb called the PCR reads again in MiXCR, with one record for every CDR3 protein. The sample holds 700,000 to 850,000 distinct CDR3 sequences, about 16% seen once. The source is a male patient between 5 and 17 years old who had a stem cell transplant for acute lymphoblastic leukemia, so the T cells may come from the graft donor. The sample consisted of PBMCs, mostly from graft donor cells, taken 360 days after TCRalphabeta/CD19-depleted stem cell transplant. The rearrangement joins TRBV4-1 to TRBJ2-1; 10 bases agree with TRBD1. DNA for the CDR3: TGCGCCAGCAGCCAACCCTGGACAGGGGGTTACAATGAGCAGTTCTTC. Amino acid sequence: CASSQPWTGGYNEQFF.